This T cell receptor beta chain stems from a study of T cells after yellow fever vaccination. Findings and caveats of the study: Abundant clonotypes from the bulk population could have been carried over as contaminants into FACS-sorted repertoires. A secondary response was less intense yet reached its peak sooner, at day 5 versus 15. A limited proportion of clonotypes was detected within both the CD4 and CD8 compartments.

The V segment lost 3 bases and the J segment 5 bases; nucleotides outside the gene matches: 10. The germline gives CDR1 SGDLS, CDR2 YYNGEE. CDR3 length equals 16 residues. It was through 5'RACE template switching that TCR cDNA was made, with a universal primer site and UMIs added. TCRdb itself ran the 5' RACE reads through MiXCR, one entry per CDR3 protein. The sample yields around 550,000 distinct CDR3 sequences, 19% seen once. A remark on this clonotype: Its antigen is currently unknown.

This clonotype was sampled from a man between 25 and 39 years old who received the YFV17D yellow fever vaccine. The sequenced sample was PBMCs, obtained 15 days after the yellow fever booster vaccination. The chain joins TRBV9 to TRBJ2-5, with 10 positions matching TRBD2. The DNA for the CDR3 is TGTGCCAGCAGCGCATCTCCTAGCGGGAGTCGGGAGACCCAGTACTTC. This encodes CASSASPSGSRETQYF.